These 27 T cell receptor beta chains came from one sample sequenced in a study of cytomegalovirus exposure and HLA in healthy donors. The PCR ran on 60 Vbeta and 13 Jbeta primers. Only in-frame clones appear in the TCRdb table, and some are missing; sequencing was by immunoSEQ multiplex PCR. Of about 190,000 clones listed, 80% to 85% are singletons. The material sequenced was PBMCs. These receptors all stem from a man in his forties or fifties in good health and CMV-seropositive.

V gene TRBV5-4 combines with J gene TRBJ1-4, with TRBD1 as a possible D gene (5 bases). The CDR3 is made up of 14 amino acids. The germline gives CDR1 SGHNT, CDR2 YYREEE (reference sequence). Deletions cut 2 bases from V and 8 bases from J, with 13 bases between. CDR3 loop: CASSFGGAGEKLFF. DNA for the CDR3: TGTGCCAGCAGCTTCGGAGGGGCGGGAGAAAAACTGTTTTTT.

This clone was seen a few times. The J gene is TRBJ2-3, the V gene TRBV5-6, with a tentative D call TRBD2 (6 bases). The CDR3 loop spans 14 amino acids. The germline V gene has CDR1 SGHDT and CDR2 YYEEEE. Trimming shortened V by 0 bases and J by 9 bases, and 14 bases separated the two germline ends. This chain's CDR3 is CASSLAAGRKTQYF. CDR3 sequence (DNA): TGTGCCAGCAGCTTGGCTGCGGGGAGGAAAACGCAGTATTTT.

This chain uses TRBV4-1 with TRBJ2-3, with D perhaps matching TRBD2 (6 bases). This CDR3 spans 17 amino acids. V lost 3 bases and J 1 base, leaving 17 bases between the germline ends. Germline V gene data show CDR1 as MGHRA and CDR2 as YSYEKL. The CDR3 DNA reads TGCGCCAGCAGCCATCTAGCCATGCGGGACCGCACAGATACGCAGTATTTT. It specifies CASSHLAMRDRTDTQYF.

This chain joins TRBV19 and TRBJ2-1, with TRBD1 matching over 9 bases. Germline CDR1 reads LNHDA; CDR2 reads SQIVND (reference sequence). V shed 7 bases, J shed 2 bases, and the junction held 6 bases outside the gene matches. The CDR3 covers 15 residues. CDR3 protein: CASNPRDRAYNEQFF. The CDR3 DNA reads as TGTGCCAGTAACCCACGGGACAGGGCCTACAATGAGCAGTTCTTC.

A remark on this clone: One end of the junction is discordant with germline, which a read error may explain. V is TRBV7-9 and J is TRBJ1-1; 7 positions agree with TRBD1. There are 11 residues in the CDR3. The germline V gene encodes CDR1 SEHNR and CDR2 FQNEAQ (reference sequence). The CDR3 coding sequence is TGTGCCAGCACCTTAGGGGGCGAAGGTTTCTTT. Amino acid sequence: CASTLGGEGFF. Together with reference TRBV7-9 and TRBJ1-1, the CDR3 gives the full variable domain: DTGVSQNPRHKITKRGQNVTFRCDPISEHNRLYWYRQTLGQGPEFLTYFQNEAQLEKSRLLSDRFSAERPKGSFSTLEIQRTEQGDSAMYLCASTLGGEGFFGQGTRLTVV.

A single count supports this clone. The chain couples TRBV2 to TRBJ2-7; 11 nucleotides match TRBD1. In germline, CDR1 is SNHLY, CDR2 FYNNEI. The CDR3 covers 15 residues. The trim removed 8 bases at V and 3 bases at J, leaving 9 bases unmatched. The CDR3 sequence: CASRDRGVLGYEQYF. The CDR3 coding sequence is TGTGCCAGCCGGGACAGGGGGGTCCTTGGCTACGAGCAGTACTTC.

This clone was detected a few times. V and J are TRBV29-1 and TRBJ2-1; perhaps TRBD1 as D (5 bases). V gave up 2 bases and J gave up 12 bases, with 17 bases separating them. The CDR3 totals 13 residues. CDR1 and CDR2 from the germline V gene are SQVTM and ANQGSEA. CDR3: CSVERGYPWSQFF. CDR3 sequence (DNA): TGCAGCGTTGAAAGGGGTTACCCGTGGTCGCAGTTCTTC.

The chain couples TRBV27 to TRBJ2-5; no clear D. The J call could be wrong; TRBJ2-7 is a better fit for the DNA end. The CDR3 is 13 amino acids. Germline values: CDR1 MNHEY, CDR2 SMNVEV (reference sequence). CDR3 DNA sequence: TGTGCCAGCAGTCAAGACACCTCCTACGAGCAGTACTTC. Translated, it gives CASSQDTSYEQYF.

V gene TRBV5-4 combines with J gene TRBJ2-1; D not certain. The CDR3 is made up of 15 amino acids. The germline gives CDR1 SGHNT, CDR2 YYREEE (reference sequence). Trimming removed 0 bases from V and 0 bases from J, with 7 bases in between. The CDR3 region is CASSLDSSSYNEQFF. CDR3 in DNA: TGTGCCAGCAGCTTGGATTCGAGCTCCTACAATGAGCAGTTCTTC.

This clone was counted between two and nine times. This chain links TRBV27 with TRBJ1-5; possibly TRBD1 for D (6 bases). There are 14 residues in the CDR3. The germline V gene encodes CDR1 MNHEY and CDR2 SMNVEV (reference sequence). V lost 7 bases to trimming and J lost 2 bases, with 12 bases between them. DNA for the CDR3: TGTGCCAGCAAGAGGGCAGGGGGCAATCAGCCCCAGCATTTT. As protein: CASKRAGGNQPQHF.

The chain has TRBV6-5 and TRBJ1-1, with D possibly TRBD1 on 6 matching bases. Trimming removed 1 base from V and 1 base from J, with 10 bases in between. Germline V CDR1 and CDR2: MNHEY, SVGAGI. This CDR3 spans 15 amino acids. The CDR3 loop is CASSYFGGANTEAFF. CDR3 bases: TGTGCCAGCAGTTACTTTGGGGGCGCGAACACTGAAGCTTTCTTT.

The rearrangement links TRBV9 to TRBJ2-1, with unresolved D. Trimming removed 3 bases from V and 7 bases from J, with 8 bases in between. This CDR3 spans 12 amino acids. CDR1 is SGDLS, CDR2 YYNGEE, per germline. The CDR3 bases are TGTGCCAGCAGCGCCTTCGGGAATGAGCAGTTCTTC. This codes for CASSAFGNEQFF.

V usage is TRBV4-3 and J usage is TRBJ2-2; D not resolved. Germline lookup yields CDR1 LGHNA and CDR2 YSLEER. V gave up 0 bases and J gave up 1 base, with 9 bases separating them. There are 16 residues in the CDR3. The CDR3 DNA reads as TGCGCCAGCAGCCAAGATACGCCAGGGAACACCGGGGAGCTGTTTTTT. Protein product: CASSQDTPGNTGELFF.

The rearrangement uses TRBV29-1 and TRBJ1-1, with D possibly being TRBD1 (5 bases). The germline V gene has CDR1 SQVTM and CDR2 ANQGSEA. V shed 7 bases and J shed 4 bases, with 13 bases lying between them. The CDR3 runs to 12 residues. The CDR3 spells CSAEGQGTEAFF. The CDR3 DNA reads TGCAGCGCCGAAGGTCAGGGCACTGAAGCTTTCTTT.

The chain combines TRBV5-8 with TRBJ2-2; 8 bases line up with TRBD1. The V and J ends lost 7 bases and 3 bases, in that order; junction bases with no gene match: 14. Germline V CDR1 and CDR2: SGHTS, YDEGEE. The length of the CDR3 is 17 residues. CDR3 DNA: TGTGCCAGCCCCCTGAGTCAGGGGGCCCTTTACACCGGGGAGCTGTTTTTT. Protein sequence: CASPLSQGALYTGELFF.

The chain combines TRBV15 with TRBJ1-5; possibly TRBD1 for D (5 bases). Trimming removed 0 bases at V and 0 bases at J, with 9 bases between. Germline loops: CDR1 LNHNV, CDR2 YYDKDF (reference sequence). The CDR3 runs 16 residues. The CDR3 coding sequence is TGTGCCACCAGCAGAGATCCGGGGGTTAGCAATCAGCCCCAGCATTTT. It specifies CATSRDPGVSNQPQHF.

In its sample, this clone was seen once. J is TRBJ2-5 and V is TRBV7-2, with 9 bases lining up with TRBD1. Germline V gives CDR1 SGHTA, CDR2 FQGNSA. CDR3 length: 16 amino acids. The V and J ends lost 3 bases and 4 bases, in that order; junction bases with no gene match: 9. The CDR3 loop is CASSFPDRGNLETQYF. CDR3 in DNA: TGTGCCAGCAGCTTTCCCGACAGGGGGAATTTAGAGACCCAGTACTTC.

The chain is built from TRBV7-8 and TRBJ2-7; D may be TRBD1 (6 bases). There are 15 residues in the CDR3. The ends were cut back, 5 bases at V and 0 bases at J, with 14 bases in the middle. Per germline, CDR1 SGHVS and CDR2 FQNEAQ. In DNA form, the CDR3 reads TGTGCCAGCAGCGAACATAGGGGGAGCTCCTACGAGCAGTACTTC. It specifies CASSEHRGSSYEQYF.

The rearrangement links TRBV4-1 to TRBJ2-5; TRBD1 aligns across 8 bases. The germline gives CDR1 MGHRA, CDR2 YSYEKL. The CDR3 has 16 residues. V was clipped by 0 bases and J by 1 base; unmatched bases: 4. CDR3 DNA: TGCGCCAGCAGCCAAGAGGGGGACAGGCCCCAAGAGACCCAGTACTTC. It specifies CASSQEGDRPQETQYF.

This sequence joins TRBV19 and TRBJ2-1; 8 bases align to TRBD1. V dropped 6 bases and J dropped 7; count of bases not matched to a gene: 5. Germline CDR1 LNHDA, CDR2 SQIVND (reference sequence). CDR3 length: 13 amino acids. The DNA of the CDR3 is TGTGCCAGTAGAGGGACAGGAGCAAATGAGCAGTTCTTC. Residues: CASRGTGANEQFF.

The table lists this clone with a count of one. The gene calls are TRBV19 and TRBJ2-1; 15 bases align to TRBD2. The CDR3 length is 16 residues. In germline, CDR1 is LNHDA, CDR2 SQIVND (reference sequence). After removal of 6 bases from V and 10 bases from J, the junction contained 10 bases not matched to a gene. CDR3 in amino acids: CASRRGLAGGGKEQFF. The CDR3 DNA reads as TGTGCCAGTAGGAGGGGACTAGCGGGGGGCGGGAAAGAGCAGTTCTTC.

The chain joins TRBV9 to TRBJ2-2; a weak D match, TRBD2 (7 bases). V lost 6 bases, J lost 5 bases, and 17 bases lay in between. CDR3 length: 15 residues. CDR1 is SGDLS and CDR2 is YYNGEE in the germline V gene. CDR3 nucleotide sequence: TGTGCCAGCAAACCCGGGGGGCCTGGAACCGGGGAGCTGTTTTTT. This sequence encodes CASKPGGPGTGELFF.

CDR3 nucleotides: TGTGCCAGTAGTAGACAGACGAACACTGAAGCTTTCTTT. Protein product: CASSRQTNTEAFF. The rearrangement links TRBV19 to TRBJ1-1, with TRBD1 as a possible D gene (5 bases). CDR1 is LNHDA, CDR2 SQIVND, per germline (reference sequence). The CDR3 totals 13 residues. Trimming cost V 4 bases and J 1 base, with 7 bases left between them.

The chain is built from TRBV7-2 and TRBJ1-1, with 12 bases that match TRBD1. Germline CDR1 SGHTA, CDR2 FQGNSA. The junction had 3 bases not matched to a gene; V was cut back by 1 base and J by 0 bases. The CDR3 sequence is 17 residues long. CDR3 nucleotide sequence: TGTGCCAGCAGCTTAGACGGGACAGGGGGCGTGAACACTGAAGCTTTCTTT. Its protein product is CASSLDGTGGVNTEAFF.

Here the CDR3 DNA reads TGTGCCAGCAGGCGTCCGGGCCGTATCGGTGGGGGGGGCAACTACAATGAGCAGTTCTTC. This gives the protein CASRRPGRIGGGGNYNEQFF. The rearrangement joins TRBV28 to TRBJ2-1; tentatively, D is TRBD2 (7 bases). This CDR3 comprises 20 residues. Germline V gene sequence: CDR1 MDHEN, CDR2 SYDVKM. With 6 bases removed from V and 3 bases from J, the gap between germline ends came to 30 bases. The whole variable domain, remainder taken from reference TRBV28 and TRBJ2-1, is DVKVTQSSRYLVKRTGEKVFLECVQDMDHENMFWYRQDPGLGLRLIYFSYDVKMKEKGDIPEGYSVSREKKERFSLILESASTNQTSMYLCASRRPGRIGGGGNYNEQFFGPGTRLTVL.

This chain uses TRBV27 with TRBJ1-5; TRBD1 matches at 7 bases. V was clipped by 5 bases and J by 3 bases; unmatched bases: 10. The CDR3 spans 16 residues. Germline values: CDR1 MNHEY, CDR2 SMNVEV (reference sequence). CDR3 bases: TGTGCCAGCAGTAGAAACCCGGGACAGCACAATCAGCCCCAGCATTTT. Residues: CASSRNPGQHNQPQHF.

The chain couples TRBV19 to TRBJ2-1, with 13 nucleotides matching TRBD2. CDR3 length: 15 amino acids. V shed 6 bases and J 9 bases; nucleotides not matched to a gene: 8. Germline values: CDR1 LNHDA, CDR2 SQIVND (reference sequence). The CDR3 here is CASRGLAGSIGEQFF. As DNA, the CDR3 is TGTGCCAGTAGGGGACTAGCGGGGTCAATAGGTGAGCAGTTCTTC.